This T cell receptor beta chain comes out of a study of T-cell memory formation after mild COVID-19. Regarding this clonotype: Its antigen is currently unknown.

V shed 6 bases and J 5 bases; nucleotides not matched to a gene: 17. Looked up from germline, CDR1 is DFQATT and CDR2 is SNEGSKA (reference sequence). The CDR3 is made up of 16 amino acids. General study points: Mostly located in CM and EM were contracting CD4+ clones, with contracting CD8+ clones located in EMRA. The finding that pre-infection memory included some responding clones suggested that cross-reactive memory joined. SARS-CoV-2 specificity was not confirmed for second-wave clones peaking on day 37.

A single record per CDR3 protein comes from TCRdb applying MiXCR to the 5' RACE reads. The sample yields around 450,000 distinct CDR3 sequences, 20% seen once. This sequence was found in an adult woman who had mild COVID-19 (a few samples of this study predate the infection). Cell type and time point are not known. Material for sequencing was PBMCs or a T cell subset sorted from them (not recorded which). V is TRBV20-1 and J is TRBJ2-7; 9 bases agree with TRBD2. The CDR3 loop is CSALQYGSSGKNEQYF. In DNA form, the CDR3 reads TGCAGTGCCCTTCAATATGGGTCTAGCGGGAAAAACGAGCAGTACTTC.